This passage covers 22 T cell receptor beta chains from one sample sequenced in a study of T cells after yellow fever vaccination. TCRdb recomputed calls from the 5' RACE reads with MiXCR, one row per CDR3 protein. This table holds fewer than 450,000 distinct CDR3 sequences, 9.5% to 13% found once. Sequencing used PBMCs, obtained on the day of the first yellow fever vaccination. The receptors come from a man aged 18 to 35 who received the YFV17D yellow fever vaccine.

The V call is TRBV2, the J call TRBJ2-5; either TRBD1 or TRBD2 may fit D (6 bases each). Germline V CDR1 and CDR2: SNHLY, FYNNEI. The V end lost 7 bases, the J end lost 4 bases, and 19 bases lay between the germline ends. The CDR3 extends over 15 amino acids. This CDR3 reads CASTIRGGPGETQYF. In DNA form, the CDR3 reads TGTGCCAGCACTATTCGTGGGGGGCCGGGAGAGACCCAGTACTTC.

This clonotype has just a few counts. J is TRBJ2-2 and V is TRBV7-2; 7 bases are a match to TRBD1. The CDR3 spans 14 residues. The V gene end was trimmed by 10 bases and the J gene end by 1 base; junction bases not matched to a gene: 6. CDR1 and CDR2 from the germline V gene are SGHTA and FQGNSA. The CDR3 loop is CATKDRRNTGELFF. In DNA, the CDR3 is TGTGCCACGAAGGACAGGCGGAACACCGGGGAGCTGTTTTTT. Full variable domain (rest looked up from reference TRBV7-2 and TRBJ2-2): GAGVSQSPSNKVTEKGKDVELRCDPISGHTALYWYRQSLGQGLEFLIYFQGNSAPDKSGLPSDRFSAERTGGSVSTLTIQRTQQEDSAVYLCATKDRRNTGELFFGEGSRLTVL.

This clonotype showed up just a few times. The rearrangement links TRBV20-1 to TRBJ2-2; TRBD1 agrees at 10 bases. In germline, CDR1 is DFQATT, CDR2 SNEGSKA (reference sequence). The CDR3 is 16 amino acids. Germline trimming cut 0 bases from V and 3 bases from J; bases unmatched to any gene: 4. The CDR3 region has the DNA TGCAGTGCTAGAGATGACAGGGGGCGTTACACCGGGGAGCTGTTTTTT. Amino acid sequence: CSARDDRGRYTGELFF.

This clonotype has more than one count but fewer than ten. V and J are TRBV14 and TRBJ1-4, with 10 bases fitting TRBD1. V lost 3 bases to trimming and J lost 16 bases; unmatched junction nucleotides: 5. This CDR3 is built from 12 residues. The V gene's germline CDR1 is SGHDN and CDR2 FVKESK. This CDR3 is CASSQTTGGWFF. CDR3 nucleotides: TGTGCCAGCAGCCAGACGACAGGGGGCTGGTTTTTT.

The chain links TRBV20-1 to TRBJ1-6; D gene unclear. The V and J ends lost 6 bases and 14 bases respectively, with 14 bases between them. Germline V CDR1 and CDR2: DFQATT, SNEGSKA (reference sequence). The CDR3 is 11 amino acids. The CDR3, as DNA: TGCAGTGCCCTGAGGCTGTTAACCCTCCACTTT. Encoded protein: CSALRLLTLHF.

CDR3 in DNA: TGCGCCAGCAGCTTGGTTGTGGGAATCTACGAGCAGTACTTC. Its translation is CASSLVVGIYEQYF. The chain couples TRBV5-1 to TRBJ2-7; D ambiguous. This CDR3 has 14 residues. V lost 0 bases and J lost 3, with 10 bases in between. Germline assignment: CDR1 SGHRS and CDR2 YFSETQ. Filled out from reference TRBV5-1 and TRBJ2-7, the complete variable domain reads KAGVTQTPRYLIKTRGQQVTLSCSPISGHRSVSWYQQTPGQGLQFLFEYFSETQRNKGNFPGRFSGRQFSNSRSEMNVSTLELGDSALYLCASSLVVGIYEQYFGPGTRLTVT.

Notes on this clonotype: Germline is not matched at one junction end, which may reflect a read error. The rearrangement uses TRBV5-6 and TRBJ2-1, with D perhaps TRBD2 (6 bases). The CDR3 spans 15 residues. Germline CDR1 is SGHDT and CDR2 is YYEEEE. In DNA form, the CDR3 reads TGTGCCAGCATCTTGGGGCGGGGCAACTACAATGAGCAGTTCTTC. Its translation: CASILGRGNYNEQFF.

In its sample, this clonotype was seen many times. The chain has TRBV7-2 and TRBJ2-1; TRBD2 agrees at 9 bases. The CDR3 is 19 residues long. Trimming removed 3 bases from V and 0 bases from J; junction bases left unmatched: 12. Germline V gives CDR1 SGHTA, CDR2 FQGNSA. The CDR3 is CASSFRVGGSGGSYNEQFF. As DNA, the CDR3 is TGTGCCAGCAGCTTTAGGGTGGGGGGTAGCGGGGGCTCCTACAATGAGCAGTTCTTC.

This clonotype has just a few counts. This chain joins TRBV6-1 and TRBJ2-5; 9 bases are shared with TRBD1. The J segment lost 5 bases and the V segment lost 5 bases, leaving 9 bases of the junction unmatched. This CDR3 is 15 amino acids long. The germline V gene encodes CDR1 MNHNS and CDR2 SASEGT. As DNA, the CDR3 is TGTGCCAGCAGTAGACTGGGACAGGGTCGGGAGACCCAGTACTTC. Translated, it gives CASSRLGQGRETQYF.

The genes are TRBV11-1 and TRBJ2-1; TRBD2 matches at 7 bases. The V gene end was trimmed by 1 base and the J gene end by 0 bases; junction bases not matched to a gene: 9. The CDR3 covers 18 residues. The germline CDR1 and CDR2 sequences are SGHAT and FQDESV (reference sequence). The CDR3 DNA follows: TGTGCCAGCAGCTTAGGCTTTATGGGGGGGGGCTCCTACAATGAGCAGTTCTTC. Its protein is CASSLGFMGGGSYNEQFF.

The chain recombines TRBV14 with TRBJ2-1; 9 positions agree with TRBD2. This CDR3 region has 15 residues. With V trimmed by 1 base and J by 9 bases, 7 bases remained unmatched. Germline CDR1 SGHDN, CDR2 FVKESK. CDR3: CASSQVGGGAGEQFF. CDR3 nucleotides: TGTGCCAGCAGCCAAGTCGGCGGGGGGGCCGGTGAGCAGTTCTTC.

This clonotype turned up a few times. V gene TRBV4-2 combines with J gene TRBJ2-3; D might be TRBD1 or TRBD2, each matching 5 bases. The CDR3 has 16 amino acids. Germline V CDR1 and CDR2: LGHNA, YNFKEQ. Trimming shortened V by 6 bases and J by 2 bases, and 18 bases separated the two germline ends. CDR3 in DNA: TGTGCCAGCAGTCCGGGGACCGAGGAGCTCACAGATACGCAGTATTTT. It yields the protein CASSPGTEELTDTQYF.

V is TRBV20-1 and J is TRBJ1-5; no definite D call. Germline V gives CDR1 DFQATT, CDR2 SNEGSKA (reference sequence). CDR3 length equals 13 residues. The V end lost 4 bases, the J end lost 3 bases, and 10 bases lay between the germline ends. The CDR3 sequence is CSAIQKLNQPQHF. DNA of the CDR3: TGCAGTGCTATACAGAAGCTCAATCAGCCCCAGCATTTT.

This clonotype was seen a handful of times. This chain joins TRBV12-3 or TRBV12-4 and TRBJ2-7; TRBD1 is a possible D gene (6 bases). V shed 4 bases and J shed 5 bases, with 15 bases lying between them. This CDR3 region has 14 residues. CDR3 DNA: TGTGCCAGCAGTTCCGGTGAGGGGACAAACGAGCAGTACTTC. This codes for CASSSGEGTNEQYF.

This clonotype has a handful of counts. The rearrangement links TRBV6-5 to TRBJ2-7; D is unclear. CDR3 length: 15 amino acids. In germline, CDR1 is MNHEY, CDR2 SVGAGI. With 2 bases removed from V and 0 bases from J, the gap between germline ends came to 11 bases. CDR3: CASSYPLPISYEQYF. Written as DNA, the CDR3 is TGTGCCAGCAGTTACCCACTACCGATCTCCTACGAGCAGTACTTC.

V is TRBV6-5 and J is TRBJ2-5; possibly TRBD1 or TRBD2 for D (5 bases each). CDR1 MNHEY and CDR2 SVGAGI come from the germline V gene. The CDR3 is 16 amino acids. V was pared by 3 bases and J by 9 bases, with 23 bases between. The CDR3 sequence is CASSYMPGTQSSAQYF. Written as DNA, the CDR3 is TGTGCCAGCAGTTATATGCCGGGGACCCAATCATCGGCCCAGTACTTC.

The chain employs TRBV6-1 and TRBJ2-6; 8 nucleotides align to TRBD1. The CDR3 is made up of 17 amino acids. Germline-derived CDR1 and CDR2 are MNHNS and SASEGT. With 5 bases clipped from V and 0 bases from J, the junction kept 6 bases outside the gene matches. The chain's CDR3 is CASSIRDRTSGANVLTF. CDR3 DNA sequence: TGTGCCAGCAGTATCCGGGACAGGACCTCTGGGGCCAACGTCCTGACTTTC.

This chain links TRBV25-1 with TRBJ1-4; 7 bases line up with TRBD1. The germline V gene has CDR1 MGHDK and CDR2 SYGVNS. With V trimmed by 2 bases and J by 3 bases, 0 bases remained unmatched. This CDR3 spans 14 amino acids. The CDR3 nucleotides are TGTGCCAGCAGTGAAGGGACAGCTAATGAAAAACTGTTTTTT. Encoded protein: CASSEGTANEKLFF. Combining the CDR3 with reference TRBV25-1 and TRBJ1-4 gives the whole variable domain EADIYQTPRYLVIGTGKKITLECSQTMGHDKMYWYQQDPGMELHLIHYSYGVNSTEKGDLSSESTVSRIRTEHFPLTLESARPSHTSQYLCASSEGTANEKLFFGSGTQLSVL.

The chain employs TRBV20-1 and TRBJ1-1; 8 bases align to TRBD1. Per the germline V gene, CDR1 is DFQATT and CDR2 is SNEGSKA (reference sequence). The CDR3 contains 16 residues. J was trimmed by 3 bases and V by 1 base; bases with no gene match: 10. The CDR3 DNA follows: TGCAGTGCTAGAGCAGGCAGGGGGCCGCTGGACACTGAAGCTTTCTTT. This translates into CSARAGRGPLDTEAFF.

This clonotype was detected a few times. This chain joins TRBV4-1 and TRBJ1-1; D might be TRBD1 (6 bases). The length of the CDR3 is 14 residues. Germline CDR1 MGHRA, CDR2 YSYEKL. Trimming removed 2 bases from V and 1 base from J, with 8 bases in between. The CDR3 region is CASSQPGQNTEAFF. The DNA of the CDR3 is TGCGCCAGCAGCCAACCGGGACAGAACACTGAAGCTTTCTTT.

This clonotype was recorded a few times. This sequence joins TRBV7-9 and TRBJ2-7; weak D call: TRBD2 (6 bases). The CDR3 loop spans 15 amino acids. Trimming took off 4 bases at V and 4 bases at J, with 17 bases between the two ends. The germline V gene has CDR1 SEHNR and CDR2 FQNEAQ (reference sequence). CDR3 DNA sequence: TGTGCCAGCAGCTCTCCGGGACTCCAGGAATACGAGCAGTACTTC. Translated, it gives CASSSPGLQEYEQYF.

In its sample, this clonotype was seen a few times. The chain joins TRBV14 to TRBJ1-2; the match to TRBD1 covers 8 bases. The CDR3 length is 16 residues. V shed 1 base, J shed 0 bases, and the junction held 4 bases outside the gene matches. Per germline, CDR1 SGHDN and CDR2 FVKESK. This chain's CDR3 is CASSQGTGLANYGYTF. CDR3 nucleotides: TGTGCCAGCAGCCAAGGGACAGGGTTAGCTAACTATGGCTACACCTTC.